The 18 T cell receptor beta chains in this list originate from one sample, sequenced in a study of cytomegalovirus exposure and HLA in healthy donors. The PCR made use of 60 Vbeta and 13 Jbeta primers. Using immunoSEQ multiplex PCR, the repertoire was profiled, and TCRdb retains in-frame clones only, with some absent. The data contain 150,000 or so clones, around four fifths of them seen just once; the ten biggest clones take up approximately 1.3%. The source material was PBMCs. The receptor set was obtained from a man aged 25 to 40 in good health and CMV-seronegative.

The rearrangement joins TRBV28 to TRBJ2-2, with 7 bases aligning to TRBD1. This CDR3 has 14 residues. Trimming at V came to 2 bases and at J to 7 bases, leaving 4 bases not matched to a gene. Germline loops: CDR1 MDHEN, CDR2 SYDVKM. The DNA for the CDR3 is TGTGCCAGCAGTTTAAATACAGGGGTCGGGGAGCTGTTTTTT. Translating it yields CASSLNTGVGELFF.

This chain joins TRBV28 and TRBJ2-4; 9 bases line up with TRBD2. From germline, CDR1 is MDHEN and CDR2 SYDVKM. Unmatched junction bases numbered 12, after V lost 8 bases and J lost 1 base. This CDR3 has 17 amino acids. CDR3 amino acids: CASGVAGGPSAKNIQYF. The CDR3 DNA reads as TGTGCCAGCGGGGTGGCGGGAGGGCCGAGTGCCAAAAACATTCAGTACTTC.

Only one count was recorded for this clone. V and J are TRBV6-6 and TRBJ2-2, with 9 bases aligning to TRBD2. The germline CDR1 and CDR2 sequences are MNHNY and SVGAGI (reference sequence). The CDR3 consists of 16 residues. V lost 2 bases, J lost 8 bases, and 9 bases stayed unmatched. The CDR3 nucleotides are TGTGCCAGCAGTTACACTGCTGCGGGGGGGGCTGGGGAGCTGTTTTTT. Its protein product is CASSYTAAGGAGELFF.

The gene calls are TRBV7-9 and TRBJ1-5; possibly TRBD1 for D (6 bases). The germline CDR1 and CDR2 sequences are SEHNR and FQNEAQ (reference sequence). CDR3 length equals 14 residues. Deletions cut 3 bases from V and 4 bases from J, with 10 bases between. The DNA of the CDR3 is TGTGCCAGCAGCTTCGGACAGAAAAATCAGCCCCAGCATTTT. Its translation: CASSFGQKNQPQHF.

J is TRBJ1-2 and V is TRBV10-3, with 7 nucleotides matching TRBD1. The V and J ends lost 6 bases and 0 bases, in that order; junction bases with no gene match: 1. CDR1 is ENHRY and CDR2 is SYGVKD in the germline V gene. The CDR3 contains 13 residues. The DNA of the CDR3 is TGTGCCATCAGGGACAGGCCTAACTATGGCTACACCTTC. It yields the protein CAIRDRPNYGYTF.

The V and J genes are TRBV13 and TRBJ2-7; 13 nucleotides agree with TRBD2. V was clipped by 5 bases and J by 6 bases; unmatched bases: 7. The CDR3 runs 15 residues. The germline CDR1 and CDR2 sequences are PRHDT and FYEKMQ (reference sequence). The CDR3 loop is CASSASLAGGPEQYF. The CDR3 region has the DNA TGTGCCAGCAGCGCCTCACTAGCGGGAGGGCCCGAGCAGTACTTC.

DNA of the CDR3: TGTGCCTGGAGAAACAGGGGGACTGAAGCTTTCTTT. Protein sequence: CAWRNRGTEAFF. This chain uses TRBV30 with TRBJ1-1; 8 nucleotides agree with TRBD1. The germline CDR1 and CDR2 sequences are GTSNPN and SVGIG (reference sequence). The V gene end was trimmed by 3 bases and the J gene end by 5 bases; junction bases not matched to a gene: 2. This CDR3 comprises 12 residues.

The chain employs TRBV2 and TRBJ2-1; 8 positions match TRBD1. Germline V lookup: CDR1 SNHLY, CDR2 FYNNEI. The V and J ends lost 5 bases and 3 bases, in that order; junction bases with no gene match: 6. The CDR3 contains 15 residues. DNA for the CDR3: TGTGCCAGCAGTCTGGACAGGGCCCTCTACAATGAGCAGTTCTTC. Translating it yields CASSLDRALYNEQFF.

The chain couples TRBV18 to TRBJ2-5; D may be TRBD1 (6 bases). Trimming stripped 2 bases from V and 5 bases from J, with 12 bases between. CDR3 length equals 14 residues. Germline V gene data show CDR1 as KGHSH and CDR2 as LQKENI. DNA of the CDR3: TGTGCCAGCTCACCATCAGGGGAATGGGAGACCCAGTACTTC. Residues: CASSPSGEWETQYF.

The genes are TRBV7-2 and TRBJ1-2, with 11 bases matching TRBD1. The CDR3 runs 14 residues. Per the germline V gene, CDR1 is SGHTA and CDR2 is FQGNSA. Unmatched junction bases numbered 7, after V lost 5 bases and J lost 8 bases. In DNA, the CDR3 is TGTGCCAGCAGCCCTGGACAGGGGGCAGGGGGCTACACCTTC. Translated: CASSPGQGAGGYTF.

The V call is TRBV30, the J call TRBJ2-4, with TRBD1 as a possible D gene (6 bases). This CDR3 contains 17 residues. Per the germline V gene, CDR1 is GTSNPN and CDR2 is SVGIG (reference sequence). With 5 bases removed from V and 0 bases from J, the gap between germline ends came to 20 bases. CDR3 in amino acids: CAWALTPYRVAKNIQYF. The CDR3 DNA is TGTGCCTGGGCATTAACGCCGTACAGGGTAGCCAAAAACATTCAGTACTTC.

This clone was detected a few times. This chain uses TRBV4-1 with TRBJ1-1; a weak D match, TRBD1 (5 bases). The CDR3 consists of 16 residues. V was shortened by 0 bases and J by 1 base, with 12 bases between the two germline ends. Germline assignment: CDR1 MGHRA and CDR2 YSYEKL. The DNA of the CDR3 is TGCGCCAGCAGCCAAGACCAGGGTGTGGGGAACACTGAAGCTTTCTTT. Its protein is CASSQDQGVGNTEAFF.

The chain links TRBV10-3 to TRBJ1-5; D perhaps matches TRBD1 (6 bases). V lost 0 bases, J lost 1 base, and 10 bases lay in between. The CDR3 spans 16 residues. CDR1 is ENHRY and CDR2 is SYGVKD in the germline V gene. CDR3 sequence: CAISESWGRSNQPQHF. The CDR3 region has the DNA TGTGCCATCAGTGAGTCCTGGGGGCGAAGCAATCAGCCCCAGCATTTT.

This clone appeared once. V gene TRBV28 combines with J gene TRBJ2-5; D remains unclear. Trimming left V 5 bases short and J 4 bases short, with 17 bases between. Germline CDR1 is MDHEN and CDR2 is SYDVKM. The CDR3 totals 15 residues. The CDR3 DNA reads TGTGCCAGCAGTAGGCGGCTAACCCAAGGAGAGACCCAGTACTTC. It is translated as CASSRRLTQGETQYF.

This chain connects TRBV11-2 to TRBJ1-4, with D possibly being TRBD1 (6 bases). Trimming shortened V by 6 bases and J by 8 bases, and 22 bases separated the two germline ends. CDR1 is SGHAT, CDR2 FQNNGV, per germline. This CDR3 region has 16 residues. CDR3 coding DNA: TGTGCCAGCAGAAAACTGGGAACAGGGTTGGGGGAAAAACTGTTTTTT. This gives the protein CASRKLGTGLGEKLFF.

This clone showed up just a few times. Other DNA sequences in this specimen translate into the identical CDR3. The chain links TRBV9 to TRBJ1-2; no definite D call. Germline CDR1 reads SGDLS; CDR2 reads YYNGEE. This CDR3 is built from 13 residues. Trimming took off 5 bases at V and 5 bases at J, with 13 bases between the two ends. The CDR3 nucleotides are TGTGCCAGCAGTGCTGGCGGAGTGTATGGCTACACCTTC. Residues: CASSAGGVYGYTF.

V and J are TRBV27 and TRBJ2-1; 9 bases map to TRBD1. This CDR3 has 14 residues. After removal of 2 bases from V and 4 bases from J, the junction contained 0 bases not matched to a gene. The V gene's germline CDR1 is MNHEY and CDR2 SMNVEV (reference sequence). The CDR3 DNA reads as TGTGCCAGCAGTTTAGGGACAGGGTACAATGAGCAGTTCTTC. Its translation: CASSLGTGYNEQFF.

DNA of the CDR3: TGTGCCATCAACCGACTAGCGGGGGGGCCTGAGACCCAGTACTTC. Protein product: CAINRLAGGPETQYF. The chain employs TRBV10-3 and TRBJ2-5; 14 bases are a match to TRBD2. Germline lookup yields CDR1 ENHRY and CDR2 SYGVKD. The CDR3 is made up of 15 amino acids. V lost 7 bases and J lost 5; bases outside the gene matches: 6.